The text below deals with one TCR beta chain. Its antigen is currently not known. The sample holds no much larger clone one base away, and base qualities are not on file. TCRbeta CDR3 regions were amplified from genomic DNA using the immunoSEQ Assay, a bias-controlled multiplex PCR. The paper's processing steps were these. The number of nucleated cells in each sample was estimated by amplification of reference gene primers within the assay. To quantify the absolute abundance of each unique TCRbeta CDR3 rearrangement, sequence reads were collapsed and filtered. For each sample, productive Simpson clonality was calculated as the square root of Simpson's diversity index across productive rearrangements. TCRdb limited this immuneACCESS table to in-frame rearrangements with V and J called. A share of clones is missing; checked studies link under half to unresolved V genes, and the rest is unexplained. That table furnishes V, J and clone size, whereas the DNA furnished D and trimming. Within this sample are 250,000 to 300,000 clones, with 90% of them counted one time only. Of the sample, roughly 1.1% falls within the top ten clones.

Participants in the prospective study were aged roughly 18 to 100 years, lived in about two dozen United States geographic areas, and enrolled through a virtual design. To assign participants to cohorts, the prospective study relied on clinical history that participants themselves reported in a screening survey and a study questionnaire. Recovered participants in ImmuneRACE Cohort 3 were defined as having two consecutive negative NP/OP PCR tests, clearance from a healthcare professional, or resolution of symptoms. Each participant in the prospective study had whole blood, serum and a nasopharyngeal or oropharyngeal swab collected by mobile phlebotomists. Additional blood draws and questionnaires over an approximately 2-month period could optionally be provided by prospective study participants. Before DNA extraction, prospective study blood samples were shipped either frozen or at room temperature.

The sample belongs to a study of blood T cell repertoires in COVID-19 (dated by TCRdb to the early 2020s). As for the study more broadly: The collaborator samples originated in the United States, Italy and Spain and spanned the acute and convalescent phases of COVID-19. Where HLA class I and class II types were available, the types were taken from metadata supplied by the sample provider, not from assay-based typing. The prospective study material was composed of cDNA or gDNA derived from T cells, B-cell-depleted T cells, or PBMCs. The samples were drawn from the first 160 participants of the ongoing ImmuneRACE study and from 1,200 or so subjects provided by 6 global collaborators. The dataset comprised deeply sampled blood TCRbeta repertoires from subjects exposed to, actively infected with, or recovered from COVID-19. The sample metadata nearly always contained a de-identified subject ID, COVID-19 status, age in years and sex. The repertoires were made available in a free public database intended to serve as a resource for research on the immune response to SARS-CoV-2. Overall study outcomes, separate from this receptor: How much clinical and demographic metadata was included differed by source and by participant, and the metadata was provided uncurated.

The receptor's source is a woman aged 25 to 45 who had recovered from COVID-19. The sample was PBMCs or T cells enriched from blood (not recorded which).

CDR3 protein: CASSLTDSFSYEQYF. The nucleotide sequence is TGTGCCAGCAGCCTAACTGACAGTTTCTCCTACGAGCAGTACTTC. Rearrangement joined TRBV4-2 to TRBJ2-7, and perhaps TRBD1 as D gene, on 5 matching bases. Sequences LGHNA (CDR1) and YNFKEQ (CDR2) are obtained from the germline V gene. The CDR3 holds 15 amino acids from the cysteine to the phenylalanine. Of the read, only the CDR3 DNA is kept; its 45 bases are in frame from base 1. The junction carries 13 bases between V and J, which are trimmed by 4 bases and 0 bases respectively.